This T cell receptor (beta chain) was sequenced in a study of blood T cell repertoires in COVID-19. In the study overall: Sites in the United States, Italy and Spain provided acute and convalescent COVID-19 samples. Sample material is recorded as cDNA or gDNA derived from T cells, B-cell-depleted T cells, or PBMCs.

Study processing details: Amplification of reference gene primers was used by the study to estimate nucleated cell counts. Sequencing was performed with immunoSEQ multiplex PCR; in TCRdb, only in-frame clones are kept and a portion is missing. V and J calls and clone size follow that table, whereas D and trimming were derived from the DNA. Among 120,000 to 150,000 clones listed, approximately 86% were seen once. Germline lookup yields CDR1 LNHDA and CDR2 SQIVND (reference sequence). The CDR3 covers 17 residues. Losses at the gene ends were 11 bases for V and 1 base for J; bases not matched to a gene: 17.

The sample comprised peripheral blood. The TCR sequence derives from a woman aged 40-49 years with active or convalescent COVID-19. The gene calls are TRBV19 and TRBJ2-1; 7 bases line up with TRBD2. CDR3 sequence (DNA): TGTGCCCCAACGGGGAGGGCCCCGGGAAATTCCTACAATGAGCAGTTCTTC. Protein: CAPTGRAPGNSYNEQFF.